This T cell receptor (beta chain) was captured by sequencing in a study of tumor-infiltrating lymphocytes in primary liver carcinoma (dated by TCRdb to the late 2010s). With respect to the entire study: Of the five patients, three men and two women aged 30 to 69 years, four had hepatocellular carcinoma and one had combined HCC and intrahepatic cholangiocarcinoma. The five patients had tumors of stage T1-T3 N0M0, with maximum diameters ranging from 4.2 to 10 cm. Samples yielded roughly 3.5 to 8 million productive TCRbeta reads; read depth did not differ significantly between tissue types. For each liver tumor, the study sampled five regions along with adjacent normal tissue and blood, and applied TCRbeta repertoire sequencing, expression microarrays and whole-exome sequencing. A total of 35 specimens from 5 patients underwent TCRbeta repertoire sequencing, comprising around 25 tumor regions, 5 adjacent noncancerous liver tissues and 5 peripheral blood samples. To link TCRbeta repertoire diversity to the local molecular phenotype, the approximately 23 tumor region samples were profiled with Agilent mRNA microarrays. Reproducibility between technical replicate repertoires was high, with correlation coefficients above 0.98 and mean shared-clone rates about 0.9.

Sequences LGHNA (CDR1) and YNFKEQ (CDR2) are obtained from the germline V gene. Including cysteine and phenylalanine, the CDR3 has 14 amino acids. Only the CDR3 region is kept as DNA, spanning 42 bases read in frame from base 1. The research as a whole found: With just four or five patients in the study, the authors point out that the findings should be validated in a larger study. The top 250 clones accounted for a significantly greater share of the repertoire in tumors than in blood (p = 0.039). Because sequencing covered only the TCR beta chain and unpaired alpha chains were not captured, true repertoire diversity is likely underestimated. Bulk unsorted samples precluded comparing CD4+ and CD8+ T cell repertoires. Repertoire overlap was higher between tumor regions (mean around 35%) than tumor-adjacent (approximately 17%) or tumor-blood (about 14%) pairs, consistent with antigen-driven expansion. Only about 7.5-24% of top clones were present in all five regions of a tumor, suggesting spatial heterogeneity of tumor-infiltrating T cells.

Starting from roughly 500 ng total RNA, TCRbeta-specific cDNA was produced by reverse transcription with a constant-region primer and ProtoScript II reverse transcriptase. TCRbeta libraries were built with three nested multiplex PCR rounds, a slightly modified ARM-PCR procedure. Multiplex TRBV1-TRBV30 forward primers and a Cbeta reverse primer were used in the first two PCR rounds, each of which was run for around 9 cycles. Sample barcodes and Illumina adapters were added in a final 25-cycle PCR with Deep VentR polymerase. Amplicons of 200-500 bp were gel-purified with a QIAquick gel extraction kit before sequencing. An Illumina HiSeq 2500 was used to sequence the TCRbeta amplicons with 250-bp paired-end reads. The study's own analysis went as follows. Quality trimming of reads was performed with Trimmomatic v0.33, and paired reads were merged with FLASH v1.2.11 so that full CDR3 sequences could be recovered. V, D and J germline segments were assigned to the rearranged TCRbeta sequences using MiGEC v1.2.1b. VDJtools v1.0.0 computed clonotype statistics and Shannon-Wiener diversity indices. To reduce sampling bias, subsequent analyses other than the diversity analysis used only the 250 most abundant clonotypes in each sample. In-frame beta chains were kept once TCRdb had trimmed the public reads at Q25 with fastp and called clones with MiXCR. Identical CDR3 protein sequences are pooled into one entry, listed with their most common genes and DNA. The V and J calls shown here were made by TCRdb, not taken from the authors' results. The sample table holds 100,000 to 150,000 distinct CDR3 sequences, of which around 60% were seen once. Roughly 8% of the sample comes from the top ten.

In the case of this clonotype: It has no known antigen specificity. The junction and the germline gene differ at one end; a read error may be behind it.

Total RNA and DNA were co-extracted without cell sorting from approximately 20-30 mg of bulk tissue using the AllPrep DNA/RNA mini kit. Surgical resection was performed in China between November 2015 and 2016 on about five patients with histopathologically diagnosed primary liver carcinoma. Chronic HBV infection was present in the patients, and the patients were treatment-naive at sampling. Each tumor was sampled at five spatially separated regions: the tumor centre plus the superior, inferior, left-lateral and right-lateral poles. Histological examination found more than 75% viable tumor cells in every tumor sample. Fresh tumor and adjacent tissue pieces were bisected, with one half stored in RNAlater at -80 degrees C and the other half sent for histology.

The TCR comes from a woman aged 55-70 years with primary liver carcinoma and hepatitis B virus infection. The material sequenced was liver tumor tissue from sampling region 3. Per the publication, the cell subset or site label means: tumor region T3, left-lateral pole. Rearrangement joined TRBV4-2 to TRBJ2-3; 10 bases in the junction line up with TRBD2. The CDR3 reads CAISPGLAPDTQYF. The sequenced DNA: TGTGCCATCAGCCCGGGACTAGCGCCAGATACGCAGTATTTT.